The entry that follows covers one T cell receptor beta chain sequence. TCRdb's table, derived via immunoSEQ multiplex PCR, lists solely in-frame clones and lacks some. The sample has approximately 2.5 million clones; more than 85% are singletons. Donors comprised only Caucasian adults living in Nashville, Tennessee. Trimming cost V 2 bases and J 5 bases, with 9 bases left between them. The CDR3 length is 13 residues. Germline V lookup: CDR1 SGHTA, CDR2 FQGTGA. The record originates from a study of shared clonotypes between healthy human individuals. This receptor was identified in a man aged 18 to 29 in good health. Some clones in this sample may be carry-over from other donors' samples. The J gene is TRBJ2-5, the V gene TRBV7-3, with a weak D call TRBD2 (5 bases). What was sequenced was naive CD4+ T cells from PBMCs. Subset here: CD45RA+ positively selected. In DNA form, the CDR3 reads TGTGCCAGCAGCTTAGGATGGGAGGAGACCCAGTACTTC. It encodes CASSLGWEETQYF.